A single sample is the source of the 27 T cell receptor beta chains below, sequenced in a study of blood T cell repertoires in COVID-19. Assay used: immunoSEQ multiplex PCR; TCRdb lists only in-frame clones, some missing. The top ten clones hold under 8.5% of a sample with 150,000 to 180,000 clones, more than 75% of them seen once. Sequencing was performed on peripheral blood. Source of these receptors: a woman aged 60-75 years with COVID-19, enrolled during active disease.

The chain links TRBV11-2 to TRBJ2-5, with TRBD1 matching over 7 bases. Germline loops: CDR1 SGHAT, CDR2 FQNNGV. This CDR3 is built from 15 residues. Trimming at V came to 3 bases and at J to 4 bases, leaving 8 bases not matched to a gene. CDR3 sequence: CASSFNRGFGETQYF. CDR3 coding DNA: TGTGCCAGCAGCTTTAACAGGGGATTCGGAGAGACCCAGTACTTC.

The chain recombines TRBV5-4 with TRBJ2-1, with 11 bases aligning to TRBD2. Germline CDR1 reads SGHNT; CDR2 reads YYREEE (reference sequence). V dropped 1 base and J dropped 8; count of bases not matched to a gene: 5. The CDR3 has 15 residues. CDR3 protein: CASSLMTSGNDEQFF. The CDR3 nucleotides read TGTGCCAGCAGCTTGATGACTAGCGGGAACGATGAGCAGTTCTTC.

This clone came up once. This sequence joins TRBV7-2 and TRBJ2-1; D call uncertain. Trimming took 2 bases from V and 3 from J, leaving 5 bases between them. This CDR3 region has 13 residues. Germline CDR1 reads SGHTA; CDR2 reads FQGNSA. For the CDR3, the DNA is TGTGCCAGCAGCTTAAACAGCTACAATGAGCAGTTCTTC. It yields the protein CASSLNSYNEQFF.

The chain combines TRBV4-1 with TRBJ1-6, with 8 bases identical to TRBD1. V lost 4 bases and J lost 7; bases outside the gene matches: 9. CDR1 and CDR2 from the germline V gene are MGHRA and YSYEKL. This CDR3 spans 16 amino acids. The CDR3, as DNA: TGCGCCAGCAGCCCCAAAGGACAGGGTCCAAATTCACCCCTCCACTTT. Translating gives CASSPKGQGPNSPLHF.

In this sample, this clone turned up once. CDR3 sequence: CASSGTGTGGGRNTEAFF. In DNA form, the CDR3 reads TGTGCCAGCAGTGGTACCGGGACCGGGGGGGGCCGAAACACTGAAGCTTTCTTT. The V call is TRBV6-1, the J call TRBJ1-1; tentative D call: TRBD1 (6 bases). Germline lookup yields CDR1 MNHNS and CDR2 SASEGT. The CDR3 spans 18 residues. V was cut by 4 bases and J by 2 bases, with 23 bases left in between.

The CDR3 protein is CASSLAGGSRTYNEQFF. CDR3 bases: TGCGCCAGCAGCTTGGCCGGCGGGAGTAGGACCTACAATGAGCAGTTCTTC. The genes are TRBV5-1 and TRBJ2-1; 7 nucleotides line up with TRBD2. The CDR3 runs 17 residues. Germline CDR1 SGHRS, CDR2 YFSETQ. J was trimmed by 2 bases and V by 0 bases; bases with no gene match: 8.

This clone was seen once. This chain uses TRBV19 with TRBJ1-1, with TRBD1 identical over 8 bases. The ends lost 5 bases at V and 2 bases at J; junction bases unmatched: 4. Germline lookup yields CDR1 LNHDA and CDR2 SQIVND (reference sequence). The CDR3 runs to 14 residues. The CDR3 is CASSGRGHNTEAFF. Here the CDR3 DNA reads TGTGCCAGTAGTGGCAGGGGGCATAACACTGAAGCTTTCTTT.

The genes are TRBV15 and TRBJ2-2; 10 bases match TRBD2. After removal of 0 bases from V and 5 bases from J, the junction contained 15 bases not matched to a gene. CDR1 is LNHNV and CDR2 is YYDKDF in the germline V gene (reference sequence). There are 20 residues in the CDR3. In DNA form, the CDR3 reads TGTGCCACCAGCAGAGATATTCGGGCTAGCGGGGGTAATGGAACCGGGGAGCTGTTTTTT. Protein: CATSRDIRASGGNGTGELFF. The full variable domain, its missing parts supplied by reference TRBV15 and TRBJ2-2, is DAMVIQNPRYQVTQFGKPVTLSCSQTLNHNVMYWYQQKSSQAPKLLFHYYDKDFNNEADTPDNFQSRRPNTSFCFLDIRSPGLGDTAMYLCATSRDIRASGGNGTGELFFGEGSRLTVL.

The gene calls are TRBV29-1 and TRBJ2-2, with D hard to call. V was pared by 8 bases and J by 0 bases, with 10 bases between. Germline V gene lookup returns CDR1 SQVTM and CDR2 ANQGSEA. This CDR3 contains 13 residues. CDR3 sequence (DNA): TGCAGCCTTAAACATCCGAACACCGGGGAGCTGTTTTTT. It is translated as CSLKHPNTGELFF.

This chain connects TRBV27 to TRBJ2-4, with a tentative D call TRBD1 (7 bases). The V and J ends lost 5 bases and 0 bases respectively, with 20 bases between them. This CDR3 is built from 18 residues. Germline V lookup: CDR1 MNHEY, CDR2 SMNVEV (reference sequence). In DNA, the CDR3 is TGTGCCAGCAGTCCCGGAAGGATCAGGGGGGCAGCCAAAAACATTCAGTACTTC. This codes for CASSPGRIRGAAKNIQYF.

CDR3 DNA: TGTGCCAGCAGACCGACTCGGACGGAACTAGTGGAGCAGTTCTTC. The encoded protein is CASRPTRTELVEQFF. This sequence joins TRBV6-6 and TRBJ2-1, with a weak D call TRBD2 (5 bases). Trimming removed 6 bases from V and 10 bases from J, with 22 bases in between. The CDR3 contains 15 residues. Germline V gives CDR1 MNHNY, CDR2 SVGAGI (reference sequence).

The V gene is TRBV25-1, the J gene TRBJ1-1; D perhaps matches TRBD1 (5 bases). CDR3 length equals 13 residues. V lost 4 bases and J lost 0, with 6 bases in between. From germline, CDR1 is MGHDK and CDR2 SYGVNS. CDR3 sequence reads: CASSATVNTEAFF. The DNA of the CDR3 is TGTGCCAGCAGTGCGACAGTGAACACTGAAGCTTTCTTT.

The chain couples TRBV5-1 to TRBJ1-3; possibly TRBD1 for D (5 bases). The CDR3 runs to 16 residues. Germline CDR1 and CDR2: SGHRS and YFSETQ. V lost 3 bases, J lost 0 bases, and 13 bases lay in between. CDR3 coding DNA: TGCGCCAGCAGCTCTTCTCCAGGGAACTCTGGAAACACCATATATTTT. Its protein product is CASSSSPGNSGNTIYF.

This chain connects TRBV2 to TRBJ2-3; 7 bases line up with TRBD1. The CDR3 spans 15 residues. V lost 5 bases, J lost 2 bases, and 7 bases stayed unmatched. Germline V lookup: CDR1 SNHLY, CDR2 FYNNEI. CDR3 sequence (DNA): TGTGCCAGCAGTAAAAACAGGGGCCCCACAGATACGCAGTATTTT. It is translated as CASSKNRGPTDTQYF. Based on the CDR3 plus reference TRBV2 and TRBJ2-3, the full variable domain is EPEVTQTPSHQVTQMGQEVILRCVPISNHLYFYWYRQILGQKVEFLVSFYNNEISEKSEIFDDQFSVERPDGSNFTLKIRSTKLEDSAMYFCASSKNRGPTDTQYFGPGTRLTVL.

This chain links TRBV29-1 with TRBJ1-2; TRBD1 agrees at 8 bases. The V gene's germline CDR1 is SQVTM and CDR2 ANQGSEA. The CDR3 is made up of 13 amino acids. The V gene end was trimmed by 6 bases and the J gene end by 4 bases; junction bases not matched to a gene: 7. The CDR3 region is CSVDRAVGYGYTF. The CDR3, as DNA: TGCAGCGTGGACAGGGCGGTTGGCTATGGCTACACCTTC.

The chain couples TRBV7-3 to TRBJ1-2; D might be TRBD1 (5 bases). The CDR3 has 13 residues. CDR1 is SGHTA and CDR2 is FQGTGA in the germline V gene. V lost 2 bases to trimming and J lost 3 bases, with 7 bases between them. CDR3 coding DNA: TGTGCCAGCAGCTTAGACAGCGACTATGGCTACACCTTC. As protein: CASSLDSDYGYTF. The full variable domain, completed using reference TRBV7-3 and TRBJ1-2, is GAGVSQTPSNKVTEKGKYVELRCDPISGHTALYWYRQSLGQGPEFLIYFQGTGAADDSGLPNDRFFAVRPEGSVSTLKIQRTERGDSAVYLCASSLDSDYGYTFGSGTRLTVV.

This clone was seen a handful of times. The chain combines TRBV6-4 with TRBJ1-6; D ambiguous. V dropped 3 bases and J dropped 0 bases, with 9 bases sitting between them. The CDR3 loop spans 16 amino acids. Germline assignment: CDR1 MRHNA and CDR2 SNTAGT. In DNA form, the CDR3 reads TGTGCCAGCAGTGAGAACCCGAGCTCCTATAATTCACCCCTCCACTTT. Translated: CASSENPSSYNSPLHF.

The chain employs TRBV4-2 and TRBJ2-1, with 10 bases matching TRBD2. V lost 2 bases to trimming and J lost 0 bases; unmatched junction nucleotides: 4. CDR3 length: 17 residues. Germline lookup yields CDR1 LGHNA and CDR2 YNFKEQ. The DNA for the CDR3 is TGTGCCAGCAGCCAACAATGGACTAGCGGCTCCTACAATGAGCAGTTCTTC. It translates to CASSQQWTSGSYNEQFF.

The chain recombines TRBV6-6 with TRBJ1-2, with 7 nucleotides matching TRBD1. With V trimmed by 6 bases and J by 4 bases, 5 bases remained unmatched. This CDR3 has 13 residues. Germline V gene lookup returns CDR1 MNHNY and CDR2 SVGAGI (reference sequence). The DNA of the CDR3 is TGTGCCAGCAGCCCCTGGGACAGCTATGGCTACACCTTC. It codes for CASSPWDSYGYTF.

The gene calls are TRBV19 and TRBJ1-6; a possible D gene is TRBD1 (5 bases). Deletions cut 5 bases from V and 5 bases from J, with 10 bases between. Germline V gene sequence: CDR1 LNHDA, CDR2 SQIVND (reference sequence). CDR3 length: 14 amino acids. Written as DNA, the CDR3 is TGTGCCAGTAGTGGGGACTGGAATAATTCACCCCTCCACTTT. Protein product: CASSGDWNNSPLHF. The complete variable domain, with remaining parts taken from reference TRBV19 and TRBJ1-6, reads DGGITQSPKYLFRKEGQNVTLSCEQNLNHDAMYWYRQDPGQGLRLIYYSQIVNDFQKGDIAEGYSVSREKKESFPLTVTSAQKNPTAFYLCASSGDWNNSPLHFGNGTRLTVT.

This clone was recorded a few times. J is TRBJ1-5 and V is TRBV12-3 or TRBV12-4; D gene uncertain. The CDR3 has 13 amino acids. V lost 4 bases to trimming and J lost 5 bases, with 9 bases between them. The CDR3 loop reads CASSWAPYQPQHF. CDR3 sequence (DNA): TGTGCCAGCAGTTGGGCGCCTTATCAGCCCCAGCATTTT.

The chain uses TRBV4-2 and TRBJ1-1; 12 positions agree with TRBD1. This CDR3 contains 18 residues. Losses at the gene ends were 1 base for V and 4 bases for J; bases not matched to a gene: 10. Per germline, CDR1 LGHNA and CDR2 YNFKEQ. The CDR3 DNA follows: TGTGCCAGCAGCCAAGCCGGGACAGGGGGCGCCTCGGGCACTGAAGCTTTCTTT. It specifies CASSQAGTGGASGTEAFF.

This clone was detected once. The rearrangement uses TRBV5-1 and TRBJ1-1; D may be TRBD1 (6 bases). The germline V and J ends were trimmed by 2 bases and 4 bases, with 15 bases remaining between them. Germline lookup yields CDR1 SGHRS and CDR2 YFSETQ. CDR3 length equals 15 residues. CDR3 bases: TGCGCCAGCAGCTTTATGGGGCAGGGGCCCACTGAAGCTTTCTTT. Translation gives CASSFMGQGPTEAFF.

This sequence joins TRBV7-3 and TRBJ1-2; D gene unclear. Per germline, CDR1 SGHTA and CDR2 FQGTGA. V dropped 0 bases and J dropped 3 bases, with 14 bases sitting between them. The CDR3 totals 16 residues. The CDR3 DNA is TGTGCCAGCAGCTTAACCCGGACGACCGGGGACTATGGCTACACCTTC. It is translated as CASSLTRTTGDYGYTF.

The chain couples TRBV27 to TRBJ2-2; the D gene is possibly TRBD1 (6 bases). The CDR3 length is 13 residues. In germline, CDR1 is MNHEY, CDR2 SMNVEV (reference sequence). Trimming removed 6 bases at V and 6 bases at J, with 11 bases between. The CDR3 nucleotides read TGTGCCAGCAGCCTCAGGGGTGCCGGGGAGCTGTTTTTT. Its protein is CASSLRGAGELFF.

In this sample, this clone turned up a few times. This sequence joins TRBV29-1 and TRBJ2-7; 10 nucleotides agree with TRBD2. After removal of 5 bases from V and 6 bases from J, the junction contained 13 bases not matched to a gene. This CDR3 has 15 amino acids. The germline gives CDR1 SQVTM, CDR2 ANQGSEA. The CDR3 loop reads CSVWSSGSLTSEQYF. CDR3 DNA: TGCAGCGTTTGGTCTAGCGGGAGCCTAACGAGCGAGCAGTACTTC.

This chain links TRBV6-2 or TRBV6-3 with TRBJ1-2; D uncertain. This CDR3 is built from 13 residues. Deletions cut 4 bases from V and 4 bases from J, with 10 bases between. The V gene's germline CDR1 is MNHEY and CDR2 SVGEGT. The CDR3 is CASSSPGSYGYTF. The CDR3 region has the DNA TGTGCCAGCAGTTCCCCGGGGTCCTATGGCTACACCTTC.